This T cell receptor beta chain was found in a study of post-analysis software for immune sequencing data. Findings and caveats of the study: In multiple sclerosis, normalized Chao1 diversity was significantly below that of controls. Elevated frequency relative to controls characterized four or five TRBV segments in patients, TRBV5-6, TRBV5-1 and TRBV20-1 among them.

Regarding this clonotype: The antigen remains unidentified.

The library was made from cDNA and included unique molecular identifiers. MiXCR, applied by TCRdb to the PCR reads, yields one record per CDR3 protein. The table includes hundreds of thousands of distinct CDR3 sequences, over 30% detected once. The CDR3 runs to 17 residues. J lost 3 bases, V lost 6 bases, and 17 bases had no gene match. Germline CDR1 is MNHEY and CDR2 is SVGEGT. This TCR derives from a girl aged 2 to 9 with multiple sclerosis. The chain joins TRBV6-2 or TRBV6-3 to TRBJ2-7; TRBD1 matches 7 bases. Sequenced input: blood. The CDR3 DNA follows: TGTGCCAGCAGCCCTAGACCGGACAGGTCATTACGCTACGAGCAGTACTTC. Its protein product is CASSPRPDRSLRYEQYF.